This T cell receptor beta chain was sequenced for a study of cytomegalovirus exposure and HLA in healthy donors. Study-level findings and limits: There was a cluster of highly shared sequence variants that was likely a sequencing artifact. TCR beta sequences reportedly predicted the HLA-A and HLA-B alleles of most subjects accurately.

The PCR contained 60 Vbeta and 13 Jbeta primers. Only in-frame clones appear in the TCRdb table, and some are missing; sequencing was by immunoSEQ multiplex PCR. The record lists approximately 42,000 clones, of which the ten most abundant hold around 7.9%. Trimming cost V 4 bases and J 4 bases, with 8 bases left between them. The CDR3 sequence is 12 residues long. Germline values: CDR1 SGHRS, CDR2 YFSETQ. Comment on this clone: Antigen specificity is unknown.

This chain links TRBV5-1 with TRBJ1-1; D may be TRBD1 (5 bases). The clonotype was recovered from a male donor in good health and CMV-seronegative. Input material: PBMCs. Here the CDR3 DNA reads TGCGCCAGCAGCAACGGGGGCACTGAAGCTTTCTTT. It yields the protein CASSNGGTEAFF.